Listed below are T cell receptor beta chains from one sample, sequenced in a study of blood T cell repertoires in COVID-19. Libraries were prepared by immunoSEQ multiplex PCR; TCRdb keeps only in-frame clonotypes and omits some of them. The sample lists about 210,000 clones; more than 75% were seen once. What was sequenced was peripheral blood. The receptors stem from a woman between 40 and 55 years old with acute or convalescent COVID-19. Each CDR3 is given without its conserved first and last residue.

V: TRBV15; J: TRBJ1-4; length: 14; CDR3: ATSRGLGTGDEKLF
V: TRBV13; J: TRBJ1-2; length: 11; CDR3: ASSVVQGYGYT
V: TRBV7-8; J: TRBJ2-1; length: 12; CDR3: ASVNSGGTYEQF
V: TRBV7-6; J: TRBJ2-7; length: 15; CDR3: ASSPRATSGSRNEQY
V: TRBV6-5; J: TRBJ2-1; length: 14; CDR3: ASSSPGDRGLNEQF
V: TRBV6-7; J: TRBJ2-7; length: 12; CDR3: ASTRTGDLYEQY
V: TRBV30; J: TRBJ1-6; length: 15; CDR3: AWSVRTGGTSGSPLH
V: TRBV2; J: TRBJ1-4; length: 13; CDR3: ASSVRPQGNEKLF
V: TRBV7-2; J: TRBJ1-5; length: 14; CDR3: ASSFTPGQGDQPQH
V: TRBV10-2; J: TRBJ1-2; length: 12; CDR3: ASSERDWSYGYT
V: TRBV7-3; J: TRBJ1-1; length: 11; CDR3: ASSLYGEGTAF
V: TRBV27; J: TRBJ1-1; length: 14; CDR3: ASSPKDYWGNTEAF
V: TRBV20-1; J: TRBJ2-7; length: 8; CDR3: SASGPVQY
V: TRBV27; J: TRBJ2-2; length: 15; CDR3: ASSLLGLAGRGGELF
V: TRBV10-3; J: TRBJ1-6; length: 12; CDR3: AIQGSSYNSPLH
V: TRBV6-2/TRBV6-3; J: TRBJ2-6; length: 14; CDR3: ASSLQPLSGANVLT
V: TRBV18; J: TRBJ2-7; length: 12; CDR3: ASSKNVGEYEQY
V: TRBV19; J: TRBJ1-6; length: 17; CDR3: ASRLTGGASASYNSPLH
V: TRBV7-2; J: TRBJ2-1; length: 11; CDR3: ASSFGENNEQF
V: TRBV6-6; J: TRBJ2-3; length: 13; CDR3: ASSYSTGGADTQY
V: TRBV6-4; J: TRBJ2-2; length: 14; CDR3: ASSDALAGYTGELF
V: TRBV21-1; J: TRBJ1-2; length: 13; CDR3: ASSSKTGADYGYT
V: TRBV10-2; J: TRBJ2-7; length: 12; CDR3: ASSESKTISEQY
V: TRBV6-4; J: TRBJ1-1; length: 12; CDR3: ASREQGIDTEAF
V: TRBV29-1; J: TRBJ2-1; length: 13; CDR3: SVKGTSGSGYEQF
V: TRBV4-1; J: TRBJ2-7; length: 13; CDR3: ASSQRAGDRWEQY
V: TRBV25-1; J: TRBJ1-6; length: 12; CDR3: ASSEDRSYSPLH
V: TRBV30; J: TRBJ1-6; length: 11; CDR3: AWSAGRNSPLH
V: TRBV27; J: TRBJ1-4; length: 12; CDR3: ASGSAGNAEKLF
V: TRBV7-3; J: TRBJ1-1; length: 12; CDR3: ASSLRRRGTEAF
V: TRBV16; J: TRBJ2-4; length: 17; CDR3: ASSQPTRTGWRAKNIQY
V: TRBV3-1/TRBV3-2; J: TRBJ1-6; length: 12; CDR3: ASSRPNSYSPLH
V: TRBV4-3; J: TRBJ2-5; length: 11; CDR3: ASSLEGGETQY
V: TRBV19; J: TRBJ1-1; length: 10; CDR3: ASSMGGPEAF
V: TRBV6-6; J: TRBJ2-3; length: 12; CDR3: ASRASATSDTQY
V: TRBV4-1; J: TRBJ2-2; length: 15; CDR3: ASSPEGLAEDTGELF
V: TRBV10-3; J: TRBJ2-1; length: 10; CDR3: AISPSGNEQF